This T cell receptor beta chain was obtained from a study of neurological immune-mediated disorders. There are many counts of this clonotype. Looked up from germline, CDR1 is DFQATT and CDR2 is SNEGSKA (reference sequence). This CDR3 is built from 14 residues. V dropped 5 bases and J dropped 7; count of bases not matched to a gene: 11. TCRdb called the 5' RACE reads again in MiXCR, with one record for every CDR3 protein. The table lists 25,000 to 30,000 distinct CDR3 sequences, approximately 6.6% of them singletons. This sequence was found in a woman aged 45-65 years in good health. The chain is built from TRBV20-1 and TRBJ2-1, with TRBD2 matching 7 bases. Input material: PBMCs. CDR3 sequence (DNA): TGCAGTGCTTGGTACTCCGGGACTAAAAATGAGCAGTTCTTC. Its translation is CSAWYSGTKNEQFF.